The rows below give T cell receptor beta chains drawn from one sample of a study of regulatory dendritic cells for organ transplantation. Their target antigens are unknown. Measured with immunoSEQ multiplex PCR; TCRdb has only the in-frame clones, and not every one. The data contain about 12,000 clones, 89% of them seen just once; the ten biggest clones take up around 0.24%. Source material: naive CD8+ T cells from blood cultured with regulatory dendritic cells. The receptors originated from a human donor in good health. Both conserved end residues are part of each CDR3. Each record gives: D gene, V gene, clone size, J gene, CDR3 protein, CDR3 DNA. A D gene is named only where the DNA matches it firmly. The size field is filled for only some rows; it gives once, few, many or a size class.

NA	TRBV9	once	TRBJ2-7	CASSVDSSHEQYF	TGTGCCAGCAGCGTAGATTCTTCCCACGAGCAGTACTTC
NA	TRBV7-9	NA	TRBJ2-1	CASSLEQGGIYNEQFF	TGTGCCAGCAGCTTAGAGCAAGGGGGTATATACAATGAGCAGTTCTTC
NA	TRBV4-1	NA	TRBJ2-1	CASSQYPRLGWDEQFF	TGCGCCAGCAGCCAATACCCGCGACTGGGCTGGGATGAGCAGTTCTTC
TRBD2	TRBV7-8	NA	TRBJ2-1	CASSLASGRYNEQFF	TGTGCCAGCAGCTTAGCCAGCGGGAGATACAATGAGCAGTTCTTC
NA	TRBV4-3	once	TRBJ2-1	CASSQGVGGSYNEQFF	TGCGCCAGCAGCCAAGGAGTGGGGGGTTCCTACAATGAGCAGTTCTTC
NA	TRBV2	NA	TRBJ2-7	CASSEVWGSGRPYEQYF	TGTGCCAGCAGTGAAGTTTGGGGGAGCGGTCGTCCCTACGAGCAGTACTTC
TRBD1	TRBV19	NA	TRBJ2-7	CASSIFGTGINEQYF	TGTGCCAGTAGTATCTTCGGGACAGGGATCAACGAGCAGTACTTC
NA	TRBV7-9	NA	TRBJ2-1	CASSPQRRDNEQFF	TGTGCCAGCAGCCCCCAGCGCAGGGACAATGAGCAGTTCTTC
NA	TRBV28	NA	TRBJ1-1	CASSFRLNTEAFF	TGTGCCAGCAGTTTCAGATTGAACACTGAAGCTTTCTTT
NA	TRBV9	NA	TRBJ1-2	CASSSRLDGYTF	TGTGCCAGCAGCTCCCGACTCGATGGCTACACCTTC
NA	TRBV4-1	NA	TRBJ1-1	CASSPPSGARNEAFF	TGCGCCAGCAGCCCCCCTTCTGGGGCGCGGAATGAAGCTTTCTTT
TRBD1	TRBV5-4	few	TRBJ1-3	CASSQDRAGNTIYF	TGTGCCAGCAGCCAGGACAGGGCTGGAAACACCATATATTTT
NA	TRBV6-6	NA	TRBJ2-1	CASSSTGLQFF	TGTGCCAGCAGTTCCACGGGACTTCAGTTCTTC
NA	TRBV2	NA	TRBJ2-3	CASGTGSTDTQYF	TGTGCCAGCGGAACGGGGAGCACAGATACGCAGTATTTT
NA	TRBV10-3	NA	TRBJ2-5	CAISDSYQETQYF	TGTGCCATCAGTGACAGCTACCAAGAGACCCAGTACTTC
TRBD1	TRBV30	NA	TRBJ2-3	CALDRDTDTQYF	TGTGCCCTGGACAGGGACACAGATACGCAGTATTTT
TRBD1	TRBV6-5	NA	TRBJ1-2	CASSYLGGVRYGYTF	TGTGCCAGCAGTTATTTAGGGGGCGTGCGGTATGGCTACACCTTC
NA	TRBV4-1	NA	TRBJ1-4	CASSQTGPVRQNEKLFF	TGCGCCAGCAGCCAGACGGGTCCTGTCCGGCAGAATGAAAAACTGTTTTTT
NA	TRBV6-5	once	TRBJ2-5	CASSYSSPQETQYF	TGTGCCAGCAGTTACTCTTCCCCGCAAGAGACCCAGTACTTC
NA	TRBV5-1	few	TRBJ2-2	CASSLADYLTGELFF	TGCGCCAGCAGCTTAGCGGACTACCTTACCGGGGAGCTGTTTTTT
NA	TRBV27	NA	TRBJ1-1	CASTGARRNTEAFF	TGTGCCAGCACAGGGGCGCGGAGGAACACTGAAGCTTTCTTT
NA	TRBV15	once	TRBJ2-3	CATSGQLGYTDTQYF	TGTGCCACCAGCGGGCAGTTGGGATACACAGATACGCAGTATTTT
NA	TRBV4-3	NA	TRBJ2-7	CASSQEAGAPESSYEQYF	TGCGCCAGCAGCCAAGAAGCTGGGGCGCCAGAGAGCTCCTACGAGCAGTACTTC
TRBD2	TRBV18	NA	TRBJ2-7	CASSPPTGRREQYF	TGTGCCAGCTCACCACCGACCGGGAGGAGGGAGCAGTACTTC
NA	TRBV27	NA	TRBJ1-1	CASSLQVYTEAFF	TGTGCCAGCAGTTTACAGGTTTACACTGAAGCTTTCTTT
NA	TRBV7-9	NA	TRBJ1-1	CASSSPETNTEAFF	TGTGCCAGCAGCTCTCCAGAGACGAACACTGAAGCTTTCTTT
TRBD2	TRBV5-4	NA	TRBJ2-2	CASSLSGGTGELFF	TGTGCCAGCAGCTTGTCGGGGGGCACCGGGGAGCTGTTTTTT